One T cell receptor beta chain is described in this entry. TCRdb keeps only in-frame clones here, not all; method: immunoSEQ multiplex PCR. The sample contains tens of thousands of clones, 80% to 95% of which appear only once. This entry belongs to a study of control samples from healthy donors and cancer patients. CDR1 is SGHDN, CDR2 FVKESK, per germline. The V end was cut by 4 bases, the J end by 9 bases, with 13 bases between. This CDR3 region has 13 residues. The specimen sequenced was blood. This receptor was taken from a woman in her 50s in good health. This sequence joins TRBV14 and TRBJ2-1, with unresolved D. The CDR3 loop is CASSLLGLGEQFF. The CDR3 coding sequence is TGTGCCAGCAGCCTGCTCGGTTTAGGTGAGCAGTTCTTC. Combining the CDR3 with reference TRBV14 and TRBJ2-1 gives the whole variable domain EAGVTQFPSHSVIEKGQTVTLRCDPISGHDNLYWYRRVMGKEIKFLLHFVKESKQDESGMPNNRFLAERTGGTYSTLKVQPAELEDSGVYFCASSLLGLGEQFFGPGTRLTVL.